Shown below are 2 T cell receptor beta chains from a single sample sequenced in a study of beta chain features in type 1 diabetes. Study-level findings and limits: In every one of the four CD4+ subsets, TCRB CDR3s were moderately but significantly shorter in Type 1 diabetes patients.

The antigens these receptors bind are not known. Expressed TCRB transcripts were sequenced because the entire RNA isolate underwent reverse transcription. Assay: immunoSEQ multiplex PCR; the TCRdb copy retains only in-frame clones and omits some. The sample records about 160,000 clones, 9% being singletons. The sample comprised central memory CD4+ T cells from blood. These receptors were collected from a woman in her 30s with type 1 diabetes.

V and J are TRBV6-5 and TRBJ1-4; 11 bases are shared with TRBD1. The junction had 2 bases not matched to a gene; V was cut back by 6 bases and J by 8 bases. The CDR3 extends over 13 amino acids. Germline V lookup: CDR1 MNHEY, CDR2 SVGAGI. The CDR3 nucleotides read TGTGCCAGCAGACGGACAGGGGGCGAAAAACTGTTTTTT. Translation gives CASRRTGGEKLFF.

This clone occurred a few times. V gene TRBV10-2 combines with J gene TRBJ2-1; 9 bases map to TRBD2. Trimming cost V 6 bases and J 4 bases; bases outside gene matches: 4. Germline-derived CDR1 and CDR2 are WSHSY and SAAADI. CDR3 size: 14 residues. The CDR3 region has the DNA TGCGCCAGCAGGCGGGAGGGCGGGTACAATGAGCAGTTCTTC. This gives the protein CASRREGGYNEQFF.